This TCR beta chain was sequenced in a study of naive and memory T cell subsets. Study-wide findings and caveats: Potentially, T cell activation and differentiation skew this RNA-based measurement.

The library had UMIs added by 3' ligation of an oligonucleotide to TCR cDNA. Whole-blood samples were around 2.5 ml of peripheral blood from healthy adult volunteers. Cells were not sorted; total RNA input targeted roughly 1 to 1,100 ng. Amplification of ligated cDNA took four PCR rounds with SP2 and nested alpha and beta constant primers. Alpha and beta constant region primers primed reverse transcription for blood and skin samples. TCRdb ran MiXCR on the 5' RACE reads and lists one entry per CDR3 protein. This sample has about 62,000 distinct CDR3 sequences, with under 10% found just once. There are 15 residues in the CDR3. Germline trimming cut 0 bases from V and 2 bases from J; bases unmatched to any gene: 5. The V gene's germline CDR1 is SGHRS and CDR2 YFSETQ. This clonotype was seen only a few times. Antigen: not known.

The receptor was isolated from a female donor in good health. The chain employs TRBV5-1 and TRBJ2-7; 7 bases align to TRBD2. For the CDR3, the DNA is TGCGCCAGCAGCTTGGGCGGGGGAGAGGCCTACGAGCAGTACTTC. This sequence encodes CASSLGGGEAYEQYF.